This TCR beta chain stems from a study of CD8 T cells in ankylosing spondylitis. Quantitative 5'-RACE was performed with molecular barcodes, and it yielded the TCR beta libraries. In TCRdb, the 5' RACE reads were re-called with MiXCR into one record per CDR3 protein. The sample holds about 90,000 distinct CDR3 sequences, around 30% seen once. This CDR3 comprises 16 residues. Germline CDR1 is WSHSY and CDR2 is SAAADI. Trimming took 6 bases from V and 5 from J; bases not matched to a gene: 7. Notes on this clonotype: Its cognate antigen is unknown.

Study-wide findings and caveats: Clones linked to the disease showed a CD8+ phenotype. They occurred at relatively low frequencies in peripheral blood. Disease-associated clones were reportedly significantly overrepresented in matched ankylosing spondylitis synovial fluid. Ankylosing spondylitis blood seemed to carry a telltale TCR beta motif made of fewer than ten highly homologous variants.

The chain uses TRBV10-2 and TRBJ2-2; 12 nucleotides line up with TRBD1. The sequence was collected from a male donor with ankylosing spondylitis or in good health (not recorded which). Material for sequencing was blood, either unsorted or a sorted T cell fraction (not recorded which). CDR3 nucleotides: TGCGCCAGCAGCAAGGGACAGGGGGCTCTTACCGGGGAGCTGTTTTTT. Translating it yields CASSKGQGALTGELFF.